Each of the 5 T cell receptor beta chains below was sequenced from the same sample in a study of cytomegalovirus exposure and HLA in healthy donors. With 60 Vbeta and 13 Jbeta primers, the PCR was carried out. The data were produced by immunoSEQ multiplex PCR, yet TCRdb's version contains in-frame clones alone and is incomplete. The sample records some 200,000 clones, over 75% being singletons. Sequencing used PBMCs. The receptors were sampled from a man between 40 and 49 years old in good health and CMV-seropositive.

The chain couples TRBV7-3 to TRBJ1-1; 7 bases map to TRBD1. V shed 5 bases, J shed 0 bases, and the junction held 9 bases outside the gene matches. CDR1 is SGHTA, CDR2 FQGTGA, per germline. The CDR3 contains 16 residues. The CDR3 sequence: CASSREGAGVNTEAFF. The CDR3 bases are TGTGCCAGCAGCCGAGAGGGGGCCGGAGTGAACACTGAAGCTTTCTTT.

Only one count was recorded for this clone. The chain combines TRBV6-6 with TRBJ2-5, with TRBD2 as a possible D gene (6 bases). CDR1 MNHNY and CDR2 SVGAGI come from the germline V gene (reference sequence). V lost 0 bases and J 13 bases, leaving 15 bases between the germline ends. The CDR3 is made up of 13 amino acids. For the CDR3, the DNA is TGTGCCAGCAGTTACTCCACCGGGACTCCGGGGTACTTC. It codes for CASSYSTGTPGYF.

This chain uses TRBV27 with TRBJ1-5, with D maybe TRBD1 (6 bases). V was pared by 4 bases and J by 5 bases, with 21 bases between. The CDR3 sequence is 17 residues long. Germline V CDR1 and CDR2: MNHEY, SMNVEV (reference sequence). The CDR3 loop is CASSSDRMAFKDQPQHF. In nucleotides, the CDR3 is TGTGCCAGCAGTTCCGACAGGATGGCTTTCAAGGATCAGCCCCAGCATTTT.

This clone showed up just a few times. The rearrangement links TRBV6-6 to TRBJ2-2, with D maybe TRBD2 (5 bases). The CDR3 runs to 12 residues. CDR1 and CDR2 (germline): MNHNY, SVGAGI (reference sequence). Trimming pared 11 bases from V and 5 bases from J, leaving 12 bases between. As DNA, the CDR3 is TGTGCCGGCACGGGGTTAACCGGGGAGCTGTTTTTT. Its translation: CAGTGLTGELFF.

The rearrangement links TRBV11-3 to TRBJ2-7; D not certain. V gave up 2 bases and J gave up 4 bases, with 9 bases separating them. The CDR3 is 13 amino acids. Germline CDR1 is SGHNT and CDR2 is YENEEA. CDR3 nucleotide sequence: TGTGCCAGCAGCTTACAAGCCAAGTACGAGCAGTACTTC. Encoded protein: CASSLQAKYEQYF.